This T cell receptor beta chain came from a study of patients and donors after allogeneic stem cell transplantation. One entry per CDR3 protein, called by TCRdb with MiXCR from the RT-PCR reads. The profile shows some 1,600 distinct CDR3 sequences, 20% to 25% of them singletons. Germline lookup yields CDR1 ENHRY and CDR2 SYGVKD. V shed 10 bases, J shed 0 bases, and the junction held 3 bases outside the gene matches. The CDR3 runs to 13 residues. The gene calls are TRBV10-3 and TRBJ1-3; 7 bases are a match to TRBD1. This receptor was obtained from a human donor who was either an allogeneic HSCT recipient or a stem cell or donor lymphocyte infusion donor (not recorded which). It is not recorded whose cells these are; they may come from a transplant donor. The sample consisted of blood, either unsorted or a sorted T cell fraction (not recorded which). In DNA form, the CDR3 reads TGTGCCACAGGGACAGACTCTGGAAACACCATATATTTT. This sequence encodes CATGTDSGNTIYF.